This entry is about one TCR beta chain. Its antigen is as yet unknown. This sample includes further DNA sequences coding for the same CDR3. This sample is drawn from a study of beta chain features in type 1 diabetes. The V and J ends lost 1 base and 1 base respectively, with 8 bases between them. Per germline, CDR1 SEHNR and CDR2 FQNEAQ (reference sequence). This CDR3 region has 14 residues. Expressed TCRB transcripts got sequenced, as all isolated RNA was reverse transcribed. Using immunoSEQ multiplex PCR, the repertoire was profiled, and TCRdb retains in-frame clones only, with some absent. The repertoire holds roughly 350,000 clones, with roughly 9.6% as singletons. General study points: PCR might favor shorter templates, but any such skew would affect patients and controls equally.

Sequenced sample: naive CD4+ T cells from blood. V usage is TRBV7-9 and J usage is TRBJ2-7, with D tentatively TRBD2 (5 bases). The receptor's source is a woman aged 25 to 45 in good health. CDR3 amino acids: CASSLGLASYEQYF. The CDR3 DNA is TGTGCCAGCAGCTTAGGGCTAGCTTCCTACGAGCAGTACTTC.